This T cell receptor beta chain was sequenced for a study of blood T cell repertoires in COVID-19 (dated by TCRdb to about 2020). Study-level background: The collaborator samples originated in the United States, Italy and Spain and spanned the acute and convalescent phases of COVID-19. The material from the prospective study consisted of cDNA or gDNA derived from T cells, B-cell-depleted T cells, or PBMCs. Deeply sampled blood TCRbeta repertoires from subjects exposed to, actively infected with, or recovered from COVID-19 were included in the dataset. The repertoires were released in a freely available public database intended as a resource for research on the immune response to SARS-CoV-2. The samples were drawn from the first 160 participants of the ongoing ImmuneRACE study and from 950 to 1,500 subjects provided by 6 global collaborators. Nearly every sample came with metadata listing a de-identified subject ID, COVID-19 status, age in years and sex. Where HLA class I and class II types were available, the types were taken from metadata supplied by the sample provider, not from assay-based typing.

V was cut back by 6 bases and J by 8 bases, leaving a gap of 22 bases between them. There are 15 amino acids in the CDR3, from cysteine to phenylalanine inclusive. Solely the CDR3 DNA is kept, with 45 bases framed from the first base. CDR1 and CDR2 (SGHAT, FQNNGV) derive from the germline V gene. The study at large found these results: The amount of clinical and demographic metadata varied by source and participant and was provided uncurated.

Collaborating institutions collected whole blood in K2EDTA tubes following their own protocols. For TCRbeta analysis, collaborators shipped samples as frozen whole blood, isolated PBMCs, or DNA extracted from either of those sample types. Details on this clone: The antigen it binds to is not known. It has no much larger one-base neighbor in the sample; base qualities were not kept.

TCRbeta CDR3 regions were amplified from genomic DNA by means of the immunoSEQ Assay, a bias-controlled multiplex PCR. Per the original workflow: The number of nucleated cells in each sample was estimated by amplification of reference gene primers within the assay. To quantify the absolute abundance of each unique TCRbeta CDR3 rearrangement, sequence reads were collapsed and filtered. For each sample, productive Simpson clonality was calculated as the square root of Simpson's diversity index across productive rearrangements. TCRdb's version of the immuneACCESS table is confined to in-frame rearrangements and falls short of the full clone set. An unresolved V gene accounts for under half of the shortfall where checked; the remainder is of unknown origin. Clone size and V and J calls were adopted from that table, with D and trimming inferred from the DNA. The sample has around 52,000 clones on record, about nine tenths of them singletons. In total, the top ten clones hold under 35% of the sample.

The sequenced sample was peripheral blood. This receptor was identified in a woman of 80 years or more with acute or convalescent COVID-19. In this chain, TRBV11-2 is recombined with TRBJ1-2; the D gene cannot be resolved reliably. The DNA sequence reads TGTGCCAGCAGTTTAAACCCCCCCCCTGAGGCCGGCTACACCTTC. Protein translation: CASSLNPPPEAGYTF.